This T cell receptor beta chain emerged from a study of PD-L1 blockade in urothelial cancer listed by TCRdb under 2017. Background on the whole study: Every patient began therapy at some point between 2013 and 2015 and was given atezolizumab 1,200 mg intravenously every 3 weeks. Twenty-five of 29 patients were identified as males with urothelial cancer of bladder origin, and a prior smoking history was reported by 18 of 29 patients. An ECOG performance status of 0 or 1 was recorded for the patients, and 0 to 3 prior chemotherapy regimens had been received by the patients. Blood samples were analyzed at two time points: 3 weeks after treatment start (second dose) and 6 weeks after treatment start. Blood samples gave a median of around 140,000 T cells and tens of thousands of unique TCRs, with a median clonality of approximately 0.078. An exploratory multi-omic analysis was conducted of the somatic, immune and clinical correlates of response to PD-L1 blockade with atezolizumab in urothelial cancer. TCR sequencing covered pretreatment tumor samples and matched, serially collected peripheral blood taken before and after atezolizumab treatment. Progression-free survival longer than 6 months counted as durable clinical benefit, and TCR features were additionally tested against both progression-free and overall survival. Whole exome sequencing and RNA sequencing of pretreatment tumors were performed alongside TCR sequencing in the same patients. Durable clinical benefit was achieved by nine patients but not by the remaining 20. Pretreatment blood TCR-seq was available for 27 to 30 patients, at least one posttreatment blood collection was obtained for some 25 patients, and tumor TCR-seq was available for some 25 patients. Broader findings and caveats from the paper: Small sample size (n ≈ 28) and many exploratory analyses mean the results are intended to be hypothesis-generating. A pretreatment peripheral blood TCR clonality below the median was linked to improved progression-free and overall survival. Among patients with durable benefit, tumor-associated TCR clones showed greater expansion in peripheral blood 3 weeks after treatment started (n of about 20, p = 0.022).

Synthetic TCR analog templates were spiked into each PCR to estimate absolute template abundance from read counts. The immunoSEQ assay was used to amplify TCRbeta CDR3 regions from genomic DNA with bias-controlled V and J gene primers. Sequencing of rearranged TCRbeta segments was done at approximately 20X coverage. On the authors' methods: Sequencing errors were corrected by clustering, and CDR3s were annotated against IMGT so that V, D and J genes could be assigned. Out-of-frame and stop-codon sequences were excluded, and only productive TCRbeta rearrangements were used in downstream analyses. Clonality was computed as one minus Shannon entropy normalized by the log of the number of unique productive sequences. Clones differing between time points or between blood and tumor were identified by Fisher's exact test with Benjamini-Hochberg correction at adjusted p below 0.01. TCRdb took over this immuneACCESS table, retaining in-frame rearrangements with V and J assigned. Such tables are incomplete; in checked studies, under half of the missing clones stem from an unresolved V gene, and the remainder is unexplained. The V and J calls and the clone size are those of that table, but D and trimming were determined from the DNA. Here the sample has more than 35,000 clones; 82% occur a single time. About 3.2% of the sample is in the top ten clones.

Comments on this clone: What antigen it recognizes has not been identified. Per-base quality was not reported, and no clone a single base away is much larger than it.

CDR1 and CDR2, per the germline V gene, are MGHRA and YSYEKL. Including cysteine and phenylalanine, the CDR3 has 15 amino acids. Of all the DNA, just the CDR3 is kept, 45 bases in frame from base 1. The V and J ends are trimmed by 0 bases and 4 bases, leaving 13 bases between them. A cohort of roughly 30 patients with locally advanced or metastatic urothelial carcinoma, treated at Memorial Sloan Kettering on a trial protocol, was included. Peripheral blood mononuclear cells were collected pretreatment and during treatment, with between 1 and 8 total time points per patient. The Qiagen DNeasy Blood extraction kit was used to purify genomic DNA from total PBMCs and tumor samples. Collected pretreatment and during treatment, PBMCs were isolated and stored as previously described.

The sequencing used PBMCs, collected around atezolizumab (anti-PD-L1) treatment. The sequence was collected from a man in his 70s with urothelial cancer. Recombination joined TRBV4-1 with TRBJ2-7; a weak D assignment points to TRBD2 (5 bases agree). The DNA sequence is as follows: TGCGCCAGCAGCCAAGAACTAGGGCCCGGGTACGAGCAGTACTTC. Its amino acids are CASSQELGPGYEQYF.